Here is one TCR beta chain with its context. These data come from a study of blood T cell repertoires in COVID-19. Turning to the study itself: The origin of the acute and convalescent COVID-19 samples was the United States, Italy and Spain. Sample material is recorded as cDNA or gDNA derived from T cells, B-cell-depleted T cells, or PBMCs.

Original processing notes: Amplified reference gene primers provided the basis for estimating nucleated cell counts. Repertoires were generated with immunoSEQ multiplex PCR, while TCRdb's copy carries only in-frame clones and drops some. The V and J calls and clone size were taken over from that table, and D and trimming were inferred from the DNA. The top ten clones hold around 14% of a sample with around 170,000 clones, roughly 80% of them seen once. The CDR3 covers 14 residues. CDR1 is LNHDA and CDR2 is SQIVND in the germline V gene (reference sequence). Germline trimming cut 4 bases from V and 8 bases from J; bases unmatched to any gene: 5.

The origin of this receptor is a man in his thirties or forties with active or convalescent COVID-19. The specimen sequenced was peripheral blood. The genes are TRBV19 and TRBJ1-4; TRBD1 agrees at 9 bases. CDR3 loop: CASSTLGTGEKLFF. The CDR3 coding sequence is TGTGCCAGTAGTACGCTCGGGACAGGGGAAAAACTGTTTTTT.